What follows is one T cell receptor (beta chain) and its context. Its antigen remains unknown. The CDR3 is 15 residues long. Germline assignment: CDR1 SGHRS and CDR2 YFSETQ. Trimming left V 2 bases short and J 2 bases short, with 12 bases between. This sample is part of a study of T cells in pancreatic ductal adenocarcinoma. Surgery without prior neoadjuvant therapy was the treatment of the selected pancreatic ductal adenocarcinoma patients. Libraries were prepared by immunoSEQ multiplex PCR; TCRdb keeps only in-frame clonotypes and omits some of them. The repertoire holds around 94,000 clones, with about 95% as singletons. Findings and limits, study-wide: The resected cohort was biased toward the minority with early-stage disease. Enrichment of CD45RO+ effector over naive T cells in tumors may bias clonality.

V and J are TRBV5-1 and TRBJ2-3; D is possibly TRBD2 (6 bases). This clonotype originated in a human donor with pancreatic ductal adenocarcinoma. The sequencing input was PBMCs. CDR3 sequence (DNA): TGCGCCAGCAGCTTTGCTCAGGACTACACAGATACGCAGTATTTT. Its translation: CASSFAQDYTDTQYF.